This is a list of T cell receptor beta chains from one sample in a study of cytomegalovirus exposure and HLA in healthy donors. The method was immunoSEQ multiplex PCR; TCRdb's version includes in-frame clones alone and lacks a portion of them. The data hold some 250,000 clones, with almost 90% observed a single time. The specimen sequenced was PBMCs. The receptor set was obtained from a woman aged 18 to 35 in good health and CMV-seronegative. CDR3s include the opening cysteine and the closing phenylalanine or tryptophan. The D gene is left open where the match is weak. Rows give clone size only sometimes, using once, few, many, or a class for an expanded clone.

-	TRBV9	16	TRBJ2-1	-	CASSGRGISSYNEQFF	TGTGCCAGCAGCGGGCGGGGCATTAGCTCCTACAATGAGCAGTTCTTC
TRBD1	TRBV28	14	TRBJ1-3	-	CASWPGGSGNTIYF	TGTGCCAGTTGGCCAGGGGGCTCTGGAAACACCATATATTTT
TRBD1	TRBV28	14	TRBJ1-2	few	CASRLDRGVPGYTF	TGTGCCAGCAGATTGGACAGGGGCGTGCCTGGCTACACCTTC
-	TRBV28	16	TRBJ1-6	-	CASSFPLQAYNSPLHF	TGTGCCAGCAGTTTCCCACTACAGGCTTATAATTCACCCCTCCACTTT
-	TRBV11-2	18	TRBJ2-6	-	CASSLQIFIHSGANVLTF	TGTGCCAGCAGCTTACAGATATTCATCCACTCTGGGGCCAACGTCCTGACTTTC
-	TRBV5-1	14	TRBJ2-1	-	CASSFYGGPGEQFF	TGCGCCAGCAGCTTTTACGGCGGGCCGGGTGAGCAGTTCTTC
-	TRBV14	14	TRBJ2-5	-	CASSQGRGWETQYF	TGTGCCAGCAGCCAAGGCAGGGGTTGGGAGACCCAGTACTTC
-	TRBV7-9	15	TRBJ1-2	few	CASSLDLVLNYGYTF	TGTGCCAGCAGCTTAGACTTAGTTCTAAACTATGGCTACACCTTC
TRBD2	TRBV5-4	14	TRBJ2-3	once	CASSLAGNTDTQYF	TGTGCCAGCAGCTTAGCGGGGAACACAGATACGCAGTATTTT
-	TRBV4-1	14	TRBJ2-5	once	CASSQAGKEETQYF	TGCGCCAGCAGCCAAGCAGGGAAGGAGGAGACCCAGTACTTC
TRBD1	TRBV27	17	TRBJ2-5	-	CASSLIGTGVLQETQYF	TGTGCCAGCAGTTTAATTGGGACAGGGGTGCTACAAGAGACCCAGTACTTC
-	TRBV6-1	15	TRBJ2-3	-	CASSELWGRTDTQYF	TGTGCCAGCAGTGAGTTATGGGGGCGAACAGATACGCAGTATTTT
TRBD2	TRBV14	16	TRBJ2-1	-	CASSQALAGTINEQFF	TGTGCCAGCAGCCAAGCGCTAGCGGGAACGATCAATGAGCAGTTCTTC
TRBD1	TRBV11-2	18	TRBJ1-2	-	CASSLVAFGQGPGYGYTF	TGTGCCAGCAGCTTAGTAGCCTTTGGACAGGGCCCAGGGTATGGCTACACCTTC
-	TRBV7-8	15	TRBJ2-7	-	CASSFLQGPSYEQYF	TGTGCCAGCAGCTTCTTACAGGGTCCTTCCTACGAGCAGTACTTC
-	TRBV6-6	15	TRBJ1-2	-	CASSYSRGINYGYTF	TGTGCCAGCAGTTACTCGAGGGGGATTAACTATGGCTACACCTTC
TRBD2	TRBV9	13	TRBJ2-7	-	CASSGYTGGEQAF	TGTGCCAGCAGCGGCTACACGGGGGGAGAACAGGCCTTC
TRBD1	TRBV6-5	15	TRBJ1-2	few	CASSYTPGQGYGYTF	TGTGCCAGCAGTTACACCCCGGGACAGGGTTATGGCTACACCTTC
TRBD1	TRBV7-9	15	TRBJ2-1	-	CASSHGTGDGNEQFF	TGTGCCAGCAGCCACGGGACAGGGGATGGGAATGAGCAGTTCTTC
-	TRBV30	14	TRBJ1-5	-	CAWSHENSNQPQHF	TGTGCCTGGAGTCATGAGAATAGCAATCAGCCCCAGCATTTT
-	TRBV28	13	TRBJ1-5	once	CASRGGGSAAQHF	TGTGCCAGCAGGGGTGGAGGGTCCGCGGCCCAGCATTTT
-	TRBV6-6	14	TRBJ1-1	-	CASSSQGRYTEAFF	TGTGCCAGCAGTTCTCAAGGGAGATACACTGAAGCTTTCTTT
TRBD2	TRBV19	16	TRBJ2-1	-	CASNELAGGSYNEQFF	TGTGCCAGTAACGAACTAGCGGGGGGTTCCTACAATGAGCAGTTCTTC
TRBD1	TRBV18	15	TRBJ2-7	-	CASSPPGQGPYEQYF	TGTGCCAGCTCACCTCCGGGACAGGGACCATACGAGCAGTACTTC
-	TRBV9	17	TRBJ1-5	-	CASSVGGRVDFNQPQHF	TGTGCCAGCAGCGTAGGTGGCAGGGTGGATTTCAATCAGCCCCAGCATTTT
-	TRBV7-2	15	TRBJ2-3	-	CASSFGRTSTDTQYF	TGTGCCAGCAGCTTCGGGCGGACTAGCACAGATACGCAGTATTTT
TRBD1	TRBV19	15	TRBJ2-1	-	CASSITGGVYNEQFF	TGTGCCAGTAGTATTACAGGGGGTGTCTACAATGAGCAGTTCTTC
TRBD1	TRBV15	16	TRBJ2-2	once	CATSRGGDRDAGELFF	TGTGCCACCAGCAGAGGGGGGGACAGGGACGCCGGGGAGCTGTTTTTT
-	TRBV5-1	14	TRBJ1-4	-	CASSLVAAGEKLFF	TGCGCCAGCAGCTTGGTAGCCGCCGGGGAAAAACTGTTTTTT
-	TRBV4-1	12	TRBJ2-5	-	CASSQDTGTQYF	TGCGCCAGCAGCCAAGATACAGGGACCCAGTACTTC
-	TRBV4-1	16	TRBJ1-2	-	CASSRGLRDSPYGYTF	TGCGCCAGCAGCCGCGGTTTACGAGACAGTCCTTATGGCTACACCTTC
TRBD1	TRBV25-1	14	TRBJ1-2	-	CASTPGQGNYGYTF	TGTGCCAGCACCCCTGGACAGGGGAACTATGGCTACACCTTC
TRBD2	TRBV9	16	TRBJ2-2	-	CASSVDLAGNTGELFF	TGTGCCAGCAGCGTAGATCTAGCGGGGAACACCGGGGAGCTGTTTTTT
-	TRBV6-5	16	TRBJ1-6	-	CASSSTGSSYNSPLHF	TGTGCCAGCAGTTCCACGGGGAGCTCCTATAATTCACCCCTCCACTTT
TRBD1	TRBV6-1	16	TRBJ2-6	-	CASSDRGRGGANVLTF	TGTGCCAGCAGTGATAGGGGGCGTGGTGGGGCCAACGTCCTGACTTTC
TRBD2	TRBV11-2	18	TRBJ2-5	-	CASRHNTILAGVQETQYF	TGTGCCAGCAGACACAACACTATCCTAGCGGGAGTACAAGAGACCCAGTACTTC
-	TRBV5-1	13	TRBJ2-7	-	CASSLANSYEQYF	TGCGCCAGCAGCTTGGCCAATTCCTACGAGCAGTACTTC
-	TRBV28	15	TRBJ1-5	-	CASSLVRRDDQPQHF	TGTGCCAGCAGTTTAGTTAGGAGGGACGATCAGCCCCAGCATTTT
-	TRBV7-9	12	TRBJ2-1	-	CASSLSDNEQFF	TGTGCCAGCAGCTTATCCGACAATGAGCAGTTCTTC
TRBD2	TRBV6-1	14	TRBJ2-1	-	CASGGTSGGNEQFF	TGTGCCAGCGGCGGGACTAGCGGGGGAAATGAGCAGTTCTTC
-	TRBV14	15	TRBJ2-2	once	CASSRRQGQVGELFF	TGTGCCAGCAGCCGCCGGCAGGGGCAGGTCGGGGAGCTGTTTTTT
-	TRBV28	16	TRBJ2-1	-	CASSLGPATPYNEQFF	TGTGCCAGCAGTCTGGGCCCCGCTACCCCCTACAATGAGCAGTTCTTC
TRBD1	TRBV28	14	TRBJ2-1	-	CASSTGTAYNEQFF	TGTGCCAGCAGCACCGGGACAGCCTACAATGAGCAGTTCTTC
-	TRBV19	13	TRBJ1-4	-	CASQGGENEKLFF	TGTGCCAGTCAGGGAGGGGAGAATGAAAAACTGTTTTTT
-	TRBV27	14	TRBJ1-2	-	CASSGRGANYGYTF	TGTGCCAGCAGTGGGCGGGGGGCTAACTATGGCTACACCTTC
-	TRBV28	17	TRBJ2-7	-	CASSLPTRDFPAYEQYF	TGTGCCAGCAGTTTACCAACCCGGGACTTTCCTGCCTACGAGCAGTACTTC
TRBD1	TRBV28	14	TRBJ1-1	-	CASSNYRGRTEAFF	TGTGCCAGCAGCAACTACAGGGGGCGGACTGAAGCTTTCTTT
-	TRBV30	13	TRBJ1-1	-	CAWSVSPNTEAFF	TGTGCCTGGAGTGTATCCCCTAACACTGAAGCTTTCTTT
TRBD1	TRBV6-4	15	TRBJ2-2	-	CASSVGQGISGELFF	TGTGCCAGCAGTGTCGGACAGGGGATCTCCGGGGAGCTGTTTTTT
TRBD2	TRBV2	14	TRBJ2-5	-	CASNLAGGQETQYF	TGTGCCAGCAACCTAGCGGGAGGCCAAGAGACCCAGTACTTC
TRBD1	TRBV19	16	TRBJ2-5	-	CASSRGTELYQETQYF	TGTGCCAGTAGTAGAGGGACAGAACTTTACCAAGAGACCCAGTACTTC
-	TRBV5-6	15	TRBJ2-3	-	CASSLVPTTTDTQYF	TGTGCCAGCAGCTTGGTTCCGACTACAACAGATACGCAGTATTTT
-	TRBV6-5	14	TRBJ1-3	-	CASSYGQTRNTIYF	TGTGCCAGCAGTTACGGGCAGACGCGAAACACCATATATTTT
-	TRBV5-5	16	TRBJ1-5	-	CASSKRGQFDNQPQHF	TGTGCCAGCAGCAAGAGAGGACAGTTCGATAATCAGCCCCAGCATTTT
-	TRBV7-3	14	TRBJ2-3	-	CASSLLDSGGTQYF	TGTGCCAGCAGCTTATTGGACTCAGGAGGGACGCAGTATTTT